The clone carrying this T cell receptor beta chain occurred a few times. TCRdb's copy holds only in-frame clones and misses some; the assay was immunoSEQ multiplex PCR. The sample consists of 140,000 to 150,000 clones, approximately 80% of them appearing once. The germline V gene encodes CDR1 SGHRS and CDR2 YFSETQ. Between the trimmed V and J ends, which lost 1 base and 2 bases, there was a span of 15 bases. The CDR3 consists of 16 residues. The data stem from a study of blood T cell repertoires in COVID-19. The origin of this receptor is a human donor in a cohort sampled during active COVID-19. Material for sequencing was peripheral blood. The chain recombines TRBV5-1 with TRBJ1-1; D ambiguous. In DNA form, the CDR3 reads TGCGCCAGCAGCTTGTTAACAGACCTCGACAACACTGAAGCTTTCTTT. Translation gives CASSLLTDLDNTEAFF.